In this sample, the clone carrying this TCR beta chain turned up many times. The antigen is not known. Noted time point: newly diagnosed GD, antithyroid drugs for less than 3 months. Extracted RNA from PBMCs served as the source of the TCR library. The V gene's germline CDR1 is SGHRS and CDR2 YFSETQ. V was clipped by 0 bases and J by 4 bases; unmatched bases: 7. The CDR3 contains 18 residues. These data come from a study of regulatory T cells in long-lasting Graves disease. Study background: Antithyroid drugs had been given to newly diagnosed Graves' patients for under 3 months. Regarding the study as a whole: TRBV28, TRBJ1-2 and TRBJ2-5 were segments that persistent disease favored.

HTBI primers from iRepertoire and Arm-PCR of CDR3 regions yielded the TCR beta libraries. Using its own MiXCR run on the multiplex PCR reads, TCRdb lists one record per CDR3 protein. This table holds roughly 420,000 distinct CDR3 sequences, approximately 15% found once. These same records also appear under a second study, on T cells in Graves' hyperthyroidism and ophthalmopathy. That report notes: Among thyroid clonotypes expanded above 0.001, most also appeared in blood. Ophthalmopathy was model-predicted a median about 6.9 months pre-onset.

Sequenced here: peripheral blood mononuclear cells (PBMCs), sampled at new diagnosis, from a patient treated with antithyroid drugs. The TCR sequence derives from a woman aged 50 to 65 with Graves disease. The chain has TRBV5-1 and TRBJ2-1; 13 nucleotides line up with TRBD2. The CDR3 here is CASSLDSVGLAGYNEQFF. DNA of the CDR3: TGCGCCAGCAGCTTGGACTCAGTGGGACTAGCGGGATACAATGAGCAGTTCTTC.